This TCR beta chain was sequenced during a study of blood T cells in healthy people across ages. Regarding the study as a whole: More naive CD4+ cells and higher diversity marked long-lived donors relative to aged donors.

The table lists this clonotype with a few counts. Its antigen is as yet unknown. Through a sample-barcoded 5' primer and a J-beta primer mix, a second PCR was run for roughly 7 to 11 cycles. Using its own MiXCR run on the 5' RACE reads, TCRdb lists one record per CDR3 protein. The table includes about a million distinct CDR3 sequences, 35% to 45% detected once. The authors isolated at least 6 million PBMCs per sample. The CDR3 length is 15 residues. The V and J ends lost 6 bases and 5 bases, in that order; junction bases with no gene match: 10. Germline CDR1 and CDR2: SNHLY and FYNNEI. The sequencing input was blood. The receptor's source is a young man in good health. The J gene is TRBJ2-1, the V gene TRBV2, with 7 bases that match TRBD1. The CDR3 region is CASSLDRVGDNEQFF. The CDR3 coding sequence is TGTGCCAGCAGCCTCGACAGGGTTGGAGACAATGAGCAGTTCTTC. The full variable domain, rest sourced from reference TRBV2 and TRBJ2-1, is EPEVTQTPSHQVTQMGQEVILRCVPISNHLYFYWYRQILGQKVEFLVSFYNNEISEKSEIFDDQFSVERPDGSNFTLKIRSTKLEDSAMYFCASSLDRVGDNEQFFGPGTRLTVL.